The clone carrying this T cell receptor (beta chain) came up a few times. These data come from a study of blood T cell repertoires in COVID-19. Unmatched junction bases numbered 5, after V lost 6 bases and J lost 2 bases. This CDR3 has 15 amino acids. Germline lookup yields CDR1 MNHEY and CDR2 SVGAGI. The study drew participants aged roughly 18 to 95 years from some 25 US areas. Cohort allocation depended upon clinical history that participants reported. Here immunoSEQ multiplex PCR was the method, and the copy in TCRdb shows in-frame clones only, minus some. The data contain 180,000 or so clones, over 80% of them singletons.

The chain combines TRBV6-5 with TRBJ2-7, with 12 nucleotides matching TRBD2. Sequenced sample: PBMCs or T cells enriched from blood (not recorded which). This receptor was taken from a woman aged 55-69 years who had recovered from COVID-19. This chain's CDR3 is CASSYGLAGTYEQYF. CDR3 bases: TGTGCCAGCAGCTACGGACTAGCGGGGACCTACGAGCAGTACTTC.